This TCR beta chain originates from a study of blood T cell repertoires in COVID-19. As for the study in general: Specimens from acute and convalescent COVID-19 originated in the United States, Italy and Spain. Sources were T cells, B-cell-depleted T cells, or PBMCs; the material itself was cDNA or gDNA.

This CDR3 is built from 15 residues. Germline CDR1 reads SGHKS; CDR2 reads YYEKEE (reference sequence). J gave up 7 bases and V 4 bases, and 10 bases lay outside the gene matches. Original processing methods: Estimation of nucleated cell counts relied on the amplification of reference gene primers. Using immunoSEQ multiplex PCR, the repertoire was profiled, and TCRdb retains in-frame clones only, with some absent. Clone size and the V and J calls come from that table; the DNA yielded D and trimming. Here the sample spans roughly 360,000 clones, over 80% being singletons. Participant-reported clinical history was the basis for cohort assignment.

This rearrangement joins TRBV5-5 to TRBJ1-5; 8 nucleotides match TRBD1. Sequenced input: PBMCs or T cells enriched from blood (not recorded which). This TCR came from a woman aged 45-65 years who had recovered from COVID-19. CDR3 bases: TGTGCCAGCAGCAGGCAACAGGGGGATTTGCAGCCCCAGCATTTT. It codes for CASSRQQGDLQPQHF.